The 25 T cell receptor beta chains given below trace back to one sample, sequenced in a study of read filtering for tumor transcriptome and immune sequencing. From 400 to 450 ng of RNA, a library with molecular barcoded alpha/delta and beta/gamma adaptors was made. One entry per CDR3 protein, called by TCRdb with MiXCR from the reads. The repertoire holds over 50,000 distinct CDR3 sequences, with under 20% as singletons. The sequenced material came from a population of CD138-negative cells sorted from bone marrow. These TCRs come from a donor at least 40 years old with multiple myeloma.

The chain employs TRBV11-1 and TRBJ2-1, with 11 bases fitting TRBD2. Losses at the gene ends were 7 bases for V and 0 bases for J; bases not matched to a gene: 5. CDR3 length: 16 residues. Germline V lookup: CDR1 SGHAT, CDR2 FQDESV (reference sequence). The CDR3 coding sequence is TGTGCCAGCACCGTACTAGCGGGAGCCTCCTACAATGAGCAGTTCTTC. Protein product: CASTVLAGASYNEQFF.

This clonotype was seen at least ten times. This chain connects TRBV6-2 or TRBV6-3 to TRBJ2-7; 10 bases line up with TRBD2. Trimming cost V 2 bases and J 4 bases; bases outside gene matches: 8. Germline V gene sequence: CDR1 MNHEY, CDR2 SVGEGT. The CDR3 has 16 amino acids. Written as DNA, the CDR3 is TGTGCCAGCAGTTACAGGGCGGTAGCGGGAGGATACGAGCAGTACTTC. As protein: CASSYRAVAGGYEQYF.

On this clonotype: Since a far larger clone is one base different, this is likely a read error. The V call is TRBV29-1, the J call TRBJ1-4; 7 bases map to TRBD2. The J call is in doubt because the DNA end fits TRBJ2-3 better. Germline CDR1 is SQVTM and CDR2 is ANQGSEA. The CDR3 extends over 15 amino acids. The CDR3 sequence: CSAKSTSGNGDTQYF. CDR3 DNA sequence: TGCAGCGCCAAATCAACGAGCGGGAACGGAGATACGCAGTATTTT.

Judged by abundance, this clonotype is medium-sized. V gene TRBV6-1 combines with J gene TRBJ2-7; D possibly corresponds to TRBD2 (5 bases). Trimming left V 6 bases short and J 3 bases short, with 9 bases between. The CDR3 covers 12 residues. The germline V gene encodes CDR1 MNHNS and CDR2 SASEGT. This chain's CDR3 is CASSDGDYEQYF. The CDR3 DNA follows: TGTGCCAGCAGCGACGGGGACTACGAGCAGTACTTC.

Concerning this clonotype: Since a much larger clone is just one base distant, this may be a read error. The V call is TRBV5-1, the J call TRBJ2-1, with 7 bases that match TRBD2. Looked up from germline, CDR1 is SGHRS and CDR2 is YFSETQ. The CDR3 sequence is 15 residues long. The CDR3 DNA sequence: TGCGCCAGCAGCCCCCGGAGCGGGGCTTACAGTGAGCAGTTCTTC. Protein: CASSPRSGAYSEQFF.

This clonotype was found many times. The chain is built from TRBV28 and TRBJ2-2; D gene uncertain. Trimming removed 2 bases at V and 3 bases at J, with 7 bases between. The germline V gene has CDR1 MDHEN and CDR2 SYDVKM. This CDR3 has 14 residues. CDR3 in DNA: TGTGCCAGCAGTTTAGAGGCGGACACCGGGGAGCTGTTTTTT. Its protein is CASSLEADTGELFF. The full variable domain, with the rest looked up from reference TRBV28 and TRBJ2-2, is DVKVTQSSRYLVKRTGEKVFLECVQDMDHENMFWYRQDPGLGLRLIYFSYDVKMKEKGDIPEGYSVSREKKERFSLILESASTNQTSMYLCASSLEADTGELFFGEGSRLTVL.

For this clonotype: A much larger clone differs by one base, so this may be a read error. For the CDR3, the DNA is TGTGCCAGCAGCTTCCGACCGAGTGATGGCTACACCTTC. Protein product: CASSFRPSDGYTF. J is TRBJ1-2 and V is TRBV7-2; D is ambiguous. Germline loops: CDR1 SGHTA, CDR2 FQGNSA. CDR3 length: 13 amino acids. The V and J ends lost 3 bases and 6 bases respectively, with 11 bases between them.

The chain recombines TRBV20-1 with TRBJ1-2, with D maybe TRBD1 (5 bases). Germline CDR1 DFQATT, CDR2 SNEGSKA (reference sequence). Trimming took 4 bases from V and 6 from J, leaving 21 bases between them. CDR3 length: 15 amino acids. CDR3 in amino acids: CSATTGLGGRDGYTF. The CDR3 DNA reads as TGCAGTGCTACAACTGGGCTGGGGGGGAGAGATGGCTACACCTTC.

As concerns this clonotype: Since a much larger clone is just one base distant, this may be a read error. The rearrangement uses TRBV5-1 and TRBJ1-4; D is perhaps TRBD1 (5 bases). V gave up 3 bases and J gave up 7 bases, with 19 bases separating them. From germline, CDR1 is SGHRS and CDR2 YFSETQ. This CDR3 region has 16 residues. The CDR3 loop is CASSSAPGESGEKLFF. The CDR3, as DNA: TGCGCCAGCAGCTCAGCACCGGGGGAGTCAGGTGAAAAACTGTTTTTT. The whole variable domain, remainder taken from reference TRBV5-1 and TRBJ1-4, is KAGVTQTPRYLIKTRGQQVTLSCSPISGHRSVSWYQQTPGQGLQFLFEYFSETQRNKGNFPGRFSGRQFSNSRSEMNVSTLELGDSALYLCASSSAPGESGEKLFFGSGTQLSVL.

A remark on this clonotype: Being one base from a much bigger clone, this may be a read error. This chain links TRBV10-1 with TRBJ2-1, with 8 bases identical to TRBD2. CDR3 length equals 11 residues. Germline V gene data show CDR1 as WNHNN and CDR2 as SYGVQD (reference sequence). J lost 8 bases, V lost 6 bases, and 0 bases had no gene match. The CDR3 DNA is TGCGCCAGCAGCGGGGGGGATGAGCAGTTCTTC. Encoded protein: CASSGGDEQFF.

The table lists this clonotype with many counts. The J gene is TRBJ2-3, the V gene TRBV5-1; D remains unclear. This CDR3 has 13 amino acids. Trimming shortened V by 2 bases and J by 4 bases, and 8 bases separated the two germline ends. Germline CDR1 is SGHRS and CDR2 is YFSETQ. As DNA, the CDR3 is TGCGCCAGCAGCTTAACTGGGTCAGATACGCAGTATTTT. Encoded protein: CASSLTGSDTQYF.

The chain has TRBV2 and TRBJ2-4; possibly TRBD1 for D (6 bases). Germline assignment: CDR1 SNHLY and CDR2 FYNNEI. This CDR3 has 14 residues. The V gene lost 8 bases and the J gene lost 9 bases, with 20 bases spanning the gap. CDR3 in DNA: TGTGCCAGCGAGGGTGAAACAGGGCAAAGCATTCAGTACTTC. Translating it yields CASEGETGQSIQYF.

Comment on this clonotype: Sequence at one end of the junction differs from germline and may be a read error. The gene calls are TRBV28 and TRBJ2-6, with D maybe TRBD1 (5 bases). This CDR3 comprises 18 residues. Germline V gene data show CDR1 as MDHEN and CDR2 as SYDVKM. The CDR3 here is CASSLLRAASSGANVPTF. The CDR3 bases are TGTGCCAGTAGTTTATTAAGGGCGGCGAGCTCTGGGGCCAACGTCCCGACTTTC. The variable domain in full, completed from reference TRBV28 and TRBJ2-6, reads DVKVTQSSRYLVKRTGEKVFLECVQDMDHENMFWYRQDPGLGLRLIYFSYDVKMKEKGDIPEGYSVSREKKERFSLILESASTNQTSMYLCASSLLRAASSGANVPTFGAGSRLTVL.

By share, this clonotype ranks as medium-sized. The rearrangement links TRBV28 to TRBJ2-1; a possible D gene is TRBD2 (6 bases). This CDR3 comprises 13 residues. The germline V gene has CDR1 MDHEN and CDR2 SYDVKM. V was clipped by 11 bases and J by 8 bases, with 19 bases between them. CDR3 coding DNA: TGTGCCGGCGGGACCCAACTACGGGATGAGCAGTTCTTC. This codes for CAGGTQLRDEQFF.

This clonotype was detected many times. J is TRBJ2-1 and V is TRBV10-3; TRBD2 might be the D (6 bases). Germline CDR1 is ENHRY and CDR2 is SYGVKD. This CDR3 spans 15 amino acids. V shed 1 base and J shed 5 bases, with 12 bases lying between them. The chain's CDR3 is CAISEWQRANNEQFF. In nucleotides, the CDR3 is TGTGCCATCAGTGAGTGGCAGCGGGCTAACAATGAGCAGTTCTTC.

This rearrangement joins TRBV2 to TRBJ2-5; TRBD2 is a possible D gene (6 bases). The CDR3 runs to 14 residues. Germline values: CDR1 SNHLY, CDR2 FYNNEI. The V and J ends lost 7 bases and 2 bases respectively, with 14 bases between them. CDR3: CASNPRGIQETQYF. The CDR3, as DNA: TGTGCCAGCAATCCCCGGGGGATACAAGAGACCCAGTACTTC.

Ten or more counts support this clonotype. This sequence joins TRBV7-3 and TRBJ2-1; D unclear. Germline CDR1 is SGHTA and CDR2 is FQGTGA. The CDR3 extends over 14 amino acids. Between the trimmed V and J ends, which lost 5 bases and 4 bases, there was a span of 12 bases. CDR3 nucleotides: TGTGCCAGCAGCCCCCATGTGACTTACAATGAGCAGTTCTTC. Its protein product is CASSPHVTYNEQFF.

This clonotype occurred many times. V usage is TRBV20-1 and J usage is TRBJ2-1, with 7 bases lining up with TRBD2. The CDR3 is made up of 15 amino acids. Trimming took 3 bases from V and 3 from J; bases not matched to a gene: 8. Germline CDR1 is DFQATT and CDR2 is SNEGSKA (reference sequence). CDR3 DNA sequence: TGCAGTGCTAGCGGGTCGGGAGGAGACTACAATGAGCAGTTCTTC. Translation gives CSASGSGGDYNEQFF.

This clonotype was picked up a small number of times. CDR3 in DNA: TGTGCCAGCAGTTTTCAGGGGGCCGTAAACATTCAGTACTTC. This codes for CASSFQGAVNIQYF. This rearrangement joins TRBV28 to TRBJ2-4; 8 bases agree with TRBD1. V dropped 3 bases and J dropped 6; count of bases not matched to a gene: 4. The CDR3 has 14 amino acids. From germline, CDR1 is MDHEN and CDR2 SYDVKM.

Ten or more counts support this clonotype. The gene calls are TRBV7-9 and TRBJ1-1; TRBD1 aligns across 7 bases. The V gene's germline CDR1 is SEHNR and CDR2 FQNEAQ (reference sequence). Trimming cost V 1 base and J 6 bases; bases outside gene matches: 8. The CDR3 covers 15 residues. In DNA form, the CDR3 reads TGTGCCAGCAGCTTAGGGACCGACAGGGCCCCTGAAGCTTTCTTT. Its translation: CASSLGTDRAPEAFF.

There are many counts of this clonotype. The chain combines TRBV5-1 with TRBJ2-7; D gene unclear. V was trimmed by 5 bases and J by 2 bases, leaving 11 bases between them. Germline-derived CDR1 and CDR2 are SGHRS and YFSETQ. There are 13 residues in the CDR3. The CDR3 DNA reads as TGCGCCAGCAGTCGCAGCGATACCTACGAGCAGTACTTC. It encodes CASSRSDTYEQYF.

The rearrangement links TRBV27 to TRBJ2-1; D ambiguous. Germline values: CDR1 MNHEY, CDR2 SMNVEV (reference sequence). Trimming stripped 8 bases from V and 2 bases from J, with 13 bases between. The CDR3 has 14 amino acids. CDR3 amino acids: CASWNNLPYNEQFF. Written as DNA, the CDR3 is TGTGCCAGCTGGAACAACCTACCCTACAATGAGCAGTTCTTC.

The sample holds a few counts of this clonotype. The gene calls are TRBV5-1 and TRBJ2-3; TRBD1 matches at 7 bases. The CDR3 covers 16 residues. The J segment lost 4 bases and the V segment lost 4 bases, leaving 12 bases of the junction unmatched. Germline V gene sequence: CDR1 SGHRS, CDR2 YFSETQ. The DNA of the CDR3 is TGCGCCAGCAGCCTTCAGACAGGGAGCAGCGCAGATACGCAGTATTTT. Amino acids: CASSLQTGSSADTQYF.

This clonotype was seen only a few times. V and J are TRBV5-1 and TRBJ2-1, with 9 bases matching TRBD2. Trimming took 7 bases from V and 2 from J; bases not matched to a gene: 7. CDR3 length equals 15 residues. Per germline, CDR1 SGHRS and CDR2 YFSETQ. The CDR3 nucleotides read TGCGCCAGCTCCACTAGCGGGCTAACCTACAATGAGCAGTTCTTC. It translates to CASSTSGLTYNEQFF. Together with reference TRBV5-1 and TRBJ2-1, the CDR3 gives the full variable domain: KAGVTQTPRYLIKTRGQQVTLSCSPISGHRSVSWYQQTPGQGLQFLFEYFSETQRNKGNFPGRFSGRQFSNSRSEMNVSTLELGDSALYLCASSTSGLTYNEQFFGPGTRLTVL.

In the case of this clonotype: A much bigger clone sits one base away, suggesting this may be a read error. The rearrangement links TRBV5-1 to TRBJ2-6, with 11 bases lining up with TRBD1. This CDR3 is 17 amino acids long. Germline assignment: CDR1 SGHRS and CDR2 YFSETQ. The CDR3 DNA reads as TGCGCCGGCAGCCAAGGACAGGGGGCCTCTGGGGCCAACGTCCTGACTTTC. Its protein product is CAGSQGQGASGANVLTF.